This T cell receptor (beta chain) originates from a study of Graves' ophthalmopathy and Graves' hyperthyroidism. Study-wide context: The study drew peripheral blood at initial diagnosis, before any treatment.

Diagnoses were established from clinical symptoms, serum thyroxine, TRAb, thyroid ultrasound and orbital computed tomography. A few counts support this clonotype. Antigen specificity is unknown. General study points: Most expanded clonotypes in thyroid above 0.001 frequency also showed up in blood.

From RNA, the CDR3 regions of TCR beta chains were amplified and sequenced. Second-round multiplex PCR came after first-round RT-PCR with HTBI primers. Each CDR3 protein is one row after TCRdb ran MiXCR on the multiplex PCR reads. This sample has roughly 420,000 distinct CDR3 sequences, with around 21% found just once. The sequenced sample was peripheral blood. The clonotype was recovered from a woman aged 18-29 years with stable Graves' hyperthyroidism.

CDR3 sequence (DNA): TGTGCCAGCAGTTTAACCGGTCGGCCAACGTATAGCAATCAGCCCCAGCATTTT. Translation: CASSLTGRPTYSNQPQHF. The chain has TRBV28 and TRBJ1-5; the D is unclear. The CDR3 has 18 residues. CDR1 MDHEN and CDR2 SYDVKM come from the germline V gene. V lost 2 bases, J lost 0 bases, and 17 bases lay in between.